This TCR beta chain was identified during a study of PD-1 blockade in classical Hodgkin lymphoma. Across the study: Nivolumab was given intravenously to patients at 3 mg/kg every 2 weeks.

Study results and caveats: Lower baseline TCR diversity was reported for newly diagnosed patients than for healthy donors.

CDR3 length equals 15 residues. In germline, CDR1 is MGHRA, CDR2 YSYEKL. V shed 5 bases and J shed 4 bases, with 12 bases lying between them. Every patient had relapsed following autologous stem cell transplantation, and cohorts differed in brentuximab vedotin exposure. Data came from immunoSEQ multiplex PCR; TCRdb stores just in-frame clones and leaves some out. The sample gives around 46,000 clones, roughly 75% of which show up once; approximately 20% is in the top ten. A note on this clone: The antigen is unknown.

Sample: peripheral blood mononuclear cells (PBMCs), taken before the second cycle of nivolumab. J is TRBJ1-6 and V is TRBV4-1, with a weak D call TRBD1 (5 bases). The sequence was collected from a human donor with classical Hodgkin lymphoma. As DNA, the CDR3 is TGCGCCAGCAGCGCCAAGGGACCATATAATTCACCCCTCCACTTT. Translated, it gives CASSAKGPYNSPLHF.